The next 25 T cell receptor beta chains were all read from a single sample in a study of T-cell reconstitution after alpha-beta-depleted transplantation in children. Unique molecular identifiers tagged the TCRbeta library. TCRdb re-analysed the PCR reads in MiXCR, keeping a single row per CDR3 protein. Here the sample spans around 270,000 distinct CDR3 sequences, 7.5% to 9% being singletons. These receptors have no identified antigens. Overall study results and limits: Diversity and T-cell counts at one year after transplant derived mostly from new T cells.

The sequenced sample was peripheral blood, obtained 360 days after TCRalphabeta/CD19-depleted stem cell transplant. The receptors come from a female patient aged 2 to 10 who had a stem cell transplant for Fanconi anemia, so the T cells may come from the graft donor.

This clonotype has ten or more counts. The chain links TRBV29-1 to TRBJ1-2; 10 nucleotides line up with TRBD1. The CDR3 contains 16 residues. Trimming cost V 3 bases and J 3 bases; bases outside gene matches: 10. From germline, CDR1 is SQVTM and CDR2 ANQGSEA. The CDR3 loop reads CSVEGQGRDLHYGYTF. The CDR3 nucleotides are TGCAGCGTTGAGGGACAGGGGAGGGATTTACACTATGGCTACACCTTC.

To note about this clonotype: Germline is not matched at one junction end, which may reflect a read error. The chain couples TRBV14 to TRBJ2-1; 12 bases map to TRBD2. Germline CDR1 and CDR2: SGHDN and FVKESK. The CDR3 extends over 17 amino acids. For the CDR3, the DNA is TGTGCCAGCAGCCAAGAGGCTAGCGGGGGGGCCTACCATGAGCAGTTCTTC. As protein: CASSQEASGGAYHEQFF. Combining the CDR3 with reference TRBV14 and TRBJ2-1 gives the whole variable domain EAGVTQFPSHSVIEKGQTVTLRCDPISGHDNLYWYRRVMGKEIKFLLHFVKESKQDESGMPNNRFLAERTGGTYSTLKVQPAELEDSGVYFCASSQEASGGAYHEQFFGPGTRLTVL.

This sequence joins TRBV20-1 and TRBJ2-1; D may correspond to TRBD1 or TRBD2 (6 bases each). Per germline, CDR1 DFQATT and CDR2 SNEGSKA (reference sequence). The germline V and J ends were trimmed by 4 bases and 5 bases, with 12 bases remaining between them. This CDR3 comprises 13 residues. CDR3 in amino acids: CSANGGGNNEQFF. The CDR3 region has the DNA TGCAGTGCTAATGGGGGCGGGAACAATGAGCAGTTCTTC.

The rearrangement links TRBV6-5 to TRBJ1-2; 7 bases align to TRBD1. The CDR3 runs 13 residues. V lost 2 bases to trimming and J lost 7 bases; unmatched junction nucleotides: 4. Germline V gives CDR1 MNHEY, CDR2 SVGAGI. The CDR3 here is CASSYRGLGGYTF. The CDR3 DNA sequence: TGTGCCAGCAGTTACAGGGGGCTTGGTGGCTACACCTTC.

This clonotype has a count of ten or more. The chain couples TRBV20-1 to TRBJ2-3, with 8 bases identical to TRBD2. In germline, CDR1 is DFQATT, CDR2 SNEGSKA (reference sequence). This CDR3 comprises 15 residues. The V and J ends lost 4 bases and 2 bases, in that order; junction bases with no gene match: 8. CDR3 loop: CSAKRSGGTTDTQYF. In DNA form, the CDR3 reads TGCAGTGCTAAAAGGAGCGGGGGAACCACAGATACGCAGTATTTT.

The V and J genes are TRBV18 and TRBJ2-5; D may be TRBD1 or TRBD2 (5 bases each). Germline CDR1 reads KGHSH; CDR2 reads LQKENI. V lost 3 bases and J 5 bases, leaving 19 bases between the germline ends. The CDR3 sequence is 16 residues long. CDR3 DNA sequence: TGTGCCAGCTCACCGGACGGGCGATTCTGGGGGGAGACCCAGTACTTC. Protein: CASSPDGRFWGETQYF.

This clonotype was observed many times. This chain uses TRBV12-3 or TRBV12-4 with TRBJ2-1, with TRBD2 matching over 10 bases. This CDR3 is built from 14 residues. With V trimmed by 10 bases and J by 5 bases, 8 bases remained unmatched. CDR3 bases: TGTGCCACTGTCGAGGGACTAGCGAACAATGAGCAGTTCTTC. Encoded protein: CATVEGLANNEQFF.

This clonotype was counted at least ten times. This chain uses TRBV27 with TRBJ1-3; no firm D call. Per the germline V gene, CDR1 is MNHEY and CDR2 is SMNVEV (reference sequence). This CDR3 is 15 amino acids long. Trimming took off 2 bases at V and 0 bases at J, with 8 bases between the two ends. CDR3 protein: CASSLQRDSGNTIYF. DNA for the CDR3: TGTGCCAGCAGTTTACAGAGAGACTCTGGAAACACCATATATTTT.

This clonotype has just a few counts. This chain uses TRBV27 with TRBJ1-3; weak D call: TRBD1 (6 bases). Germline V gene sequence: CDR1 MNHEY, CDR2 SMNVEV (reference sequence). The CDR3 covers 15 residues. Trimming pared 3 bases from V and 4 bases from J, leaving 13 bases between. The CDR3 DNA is TGTGCCAGCAGTTTCACAGGGAGCGGGGGAAACACCATATATTTT. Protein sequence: CASSFTGSGGNTIYF.

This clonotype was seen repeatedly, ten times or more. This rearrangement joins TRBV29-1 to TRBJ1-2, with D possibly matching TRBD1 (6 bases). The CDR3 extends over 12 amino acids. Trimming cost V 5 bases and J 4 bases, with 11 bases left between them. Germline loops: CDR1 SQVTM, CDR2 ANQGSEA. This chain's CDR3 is CSVYRVSYGYTF. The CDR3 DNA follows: TGCAGCGTTTACAGGGTATCCTATGGCTACACCTTC.

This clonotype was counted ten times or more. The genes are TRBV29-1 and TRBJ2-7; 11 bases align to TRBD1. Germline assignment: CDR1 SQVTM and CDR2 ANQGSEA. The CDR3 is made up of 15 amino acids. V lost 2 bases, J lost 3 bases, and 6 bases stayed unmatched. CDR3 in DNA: TGCAGCGTTGAAATCCCGGGACAGGGGGACTACGAGCAGTACTTC. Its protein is CSVEIPGQGDYEQYF.

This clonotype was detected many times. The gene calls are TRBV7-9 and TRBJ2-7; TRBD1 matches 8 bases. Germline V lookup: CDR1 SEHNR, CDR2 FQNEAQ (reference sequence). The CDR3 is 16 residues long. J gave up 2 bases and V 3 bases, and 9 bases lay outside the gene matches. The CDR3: CASSFTQGARAYEQYF. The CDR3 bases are TGTGCCAGCAGCTTTACCCAGGGGGCGAGAGCCTACGAGCAGTACTTC. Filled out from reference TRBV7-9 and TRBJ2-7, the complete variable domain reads DTGVSQNPRHKITKRGQNVTFRCDPISEHNRLYWYRQTLGQGPEFLTYFQNEAQLEKSRLLSDRFSAERPKGSFSTLEIQRTEQGDSAMYLCASSFTQGARAYEQYFGPGTRLTVT.

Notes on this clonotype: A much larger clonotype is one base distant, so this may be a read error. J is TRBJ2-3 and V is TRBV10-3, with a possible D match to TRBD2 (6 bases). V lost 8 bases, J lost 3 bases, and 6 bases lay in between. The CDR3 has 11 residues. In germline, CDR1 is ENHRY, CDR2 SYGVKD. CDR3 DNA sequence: TGTGCCATCGGGGGGACAGATACGCAGTATTTT. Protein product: CAIGGTDTQYF.

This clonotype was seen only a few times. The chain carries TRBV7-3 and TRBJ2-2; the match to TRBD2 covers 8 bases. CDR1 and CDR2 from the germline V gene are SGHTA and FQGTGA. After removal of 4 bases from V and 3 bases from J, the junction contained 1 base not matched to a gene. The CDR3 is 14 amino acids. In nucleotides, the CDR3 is TGTGCCAGCAGCTACGGGGGGGACACCGGGGAGCTGTTTTTT. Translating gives CASSYGGDTGELFF.

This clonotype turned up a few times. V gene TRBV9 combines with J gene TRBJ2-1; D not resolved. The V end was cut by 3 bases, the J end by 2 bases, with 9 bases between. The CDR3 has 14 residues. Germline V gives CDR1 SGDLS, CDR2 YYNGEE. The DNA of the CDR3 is TGTGCCAGCAGCGAACGCGGCGCCTACAATGAGCAGTTCTTC. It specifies CASSERGAYNEQFF.

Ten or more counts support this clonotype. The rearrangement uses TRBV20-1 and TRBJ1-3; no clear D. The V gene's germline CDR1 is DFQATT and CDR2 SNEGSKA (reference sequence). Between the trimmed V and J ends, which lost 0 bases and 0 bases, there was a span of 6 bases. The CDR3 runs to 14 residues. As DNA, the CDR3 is TGCAGTGCTAGAGATCCACCCTCTGGAAACACCATATATTTT. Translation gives CSARDPPSGNTIYF.

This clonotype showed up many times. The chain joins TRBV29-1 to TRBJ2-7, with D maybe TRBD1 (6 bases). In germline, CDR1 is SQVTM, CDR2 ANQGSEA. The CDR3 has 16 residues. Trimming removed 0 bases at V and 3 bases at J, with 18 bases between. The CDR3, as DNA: TGCAGCGTTGAAGATCTGGCGACAGGCAGTCGCTACGAGCAGTACTTC. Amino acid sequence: CSVEDLATGSRYEQYF.

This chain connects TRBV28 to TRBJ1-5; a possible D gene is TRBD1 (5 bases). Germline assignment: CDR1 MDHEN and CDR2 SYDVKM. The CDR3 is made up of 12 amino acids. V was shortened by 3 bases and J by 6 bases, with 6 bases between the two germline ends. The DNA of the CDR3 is TGTGCCAGCAGTTTGGGGGTTCAGCCCCAGCATTTT. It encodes CASSLGVQPQHF.

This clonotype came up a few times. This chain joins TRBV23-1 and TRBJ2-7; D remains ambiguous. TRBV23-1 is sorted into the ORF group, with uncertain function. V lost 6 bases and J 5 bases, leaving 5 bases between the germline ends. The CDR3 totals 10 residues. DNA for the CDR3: TGCGCCAGCAGGGGCCACGAGCAGTACTTC. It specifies CASRGHEQYF.

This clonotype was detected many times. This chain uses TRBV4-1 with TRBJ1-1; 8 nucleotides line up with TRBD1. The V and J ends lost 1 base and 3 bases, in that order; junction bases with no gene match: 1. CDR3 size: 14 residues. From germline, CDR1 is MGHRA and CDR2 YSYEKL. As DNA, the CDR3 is TGCGCCAGCAGCCAAGTGACAGGGGACACTGAAGCTTTCTTT. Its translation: CASSQVTGDTEAFF.

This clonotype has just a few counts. CDR3 residues: CASSPLADYYNEQFF. CDR3 DNA sequence: TGTGCCAGCAGCCCGCTAGCGGACTACTACAATGAGCAGTTCTTC. V usage is TRBV7-9 and J usage is TRBJ2-1; 7 bases fit TRBD2. CDR1 and CDR2 from the germline V gene are SEHNR and FQNEAQ (reference sequence). V shed 5 bases and J 3 bases; nucleotides not matched to a gene: 7. The CDR3 has 15 amino acids.

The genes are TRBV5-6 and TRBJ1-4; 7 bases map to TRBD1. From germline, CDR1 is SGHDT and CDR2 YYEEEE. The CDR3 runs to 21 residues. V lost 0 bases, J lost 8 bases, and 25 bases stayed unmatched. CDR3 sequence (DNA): TGTGCCAGCAGCTTGGTGACCTCCGCGGGACAGTCCTACCATCAGGGCGAAAAACTGTTTTTT. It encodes CASSLVTSAGQSYHQGEKLFF.

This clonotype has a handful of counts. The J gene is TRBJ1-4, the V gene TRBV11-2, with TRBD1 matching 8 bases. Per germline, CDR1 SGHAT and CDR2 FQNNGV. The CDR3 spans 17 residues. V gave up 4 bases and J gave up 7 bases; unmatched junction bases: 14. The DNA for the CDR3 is TGTGCCAGCAGCTCATACAGGGGGAGGGATGTTGGTGAAAAACTGTTTTTT. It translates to CASSSYRGRDVGEKLFF.

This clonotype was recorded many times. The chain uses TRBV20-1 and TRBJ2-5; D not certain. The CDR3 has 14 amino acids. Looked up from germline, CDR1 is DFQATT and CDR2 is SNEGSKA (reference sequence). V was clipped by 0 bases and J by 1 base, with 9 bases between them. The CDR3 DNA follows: TGCAGTGCTAGAGATTTACGCCTCCAAGAGACCCAGTACTTC. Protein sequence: CSARDLRLQETQYF.

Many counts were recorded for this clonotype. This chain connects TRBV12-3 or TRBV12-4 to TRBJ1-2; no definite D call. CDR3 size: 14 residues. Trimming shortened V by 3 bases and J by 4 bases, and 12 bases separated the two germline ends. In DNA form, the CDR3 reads TGTGCCAGCAGTTTTGTTAGGGATGGCTATGGCTACACCTTC. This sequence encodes CASSFVRDGYGYTF.